What follows describes a single TCR beta chain. Assay used: immunoSEQ multiplex PCR; TCRdb lists only in-frame clones, some missing. The data hold around 170,000 clones, with about 84% observed a single time. This record belongs to a study of blood T cell repertoires in COVID-19. Study details: Nucleic acid was either cDNA or gDNA, and it came from T cells, B-cell-depleted T cells, or PBMCs.

Assignments of participants to cohorts depended upon their own reported clinical history. The recovered donors of Cohort 3 showed two negative PCRs, clearance, or symptom resolution. CDR1 MDHEN and CDR2 SYDVKM come from the germline V gene. This CDR3 region has 12 residues. Unmatched junction bases numbered 7, after V lost 11 bases and J lost 11 bases. The gene calls are TRBV28 and TRBJ1-6; 9 bases agree with TRBD1. The receptor was isolated from a man in his forties or fifties who had recovered from COVID-19. Sequenced: PBMCs or T cells enriched from blood (not recorded which). In DNA, the CDR3 is TGTGCCGTGGGGACAGGGCCCGCACCCCTCCACTTT. It encodes CAVGTGPAPLHF.